The 9 T cell receptor beta chains below were found in one sample sequenced in a study of regulatory T cells in long-lasting Graves disease (TCRdb year 2021). The intended sense of this specimen's time point label: newly diagnosed GD, antithyroid drugs for less than 3 months. RNA was extracted from PBMCs in TRIzol for both TCR sequencing and RNA sequencing. Library generation was performed with multiplex PCR. Instrument used: Illumina HiSeq 4000. To build TCR beta libraries, CDR3 regions were amplified by Arm-PCR using iRepertoire HTBI primers. TCRdb itself trimmed the public reads at Q25 with fastp, ran MiXCR and retained productive beta chains. For every CDR3 protein sequence, its rows merge into one entry that carries the most common genes and DNA. Within this sample are roughly 500,000 distinct CDR3 sequences, with 13% of them counted one time only. Of the sample, more than 8.5% falls within the top ten clones.

Another study also made use of these data, one on T cells in Graves' hyperthyroidism and ophthalmopathy.

The sequences come from peripheral blood mononuclear cells (PBMCs), collected at new diagnosis, from a patient treated with antithyroid drugs. The receptors here all came from a man under 40 with Graves disease. Donor details come from another sample of the same person, matched by shared clones.

This clonotype was seen repeatedly, ten times or more. The chain has TRBV27 and TRBJ2-1, with 8 bases identical to TRBD2. Germline V CDR1 and CDR2: MNHEY, SMNVEV (reference sequence). The CDR3 length is 15 residues. V dropped 3 bases and J dropped 7; count of bases not matched to a gene: 8. CDR3 region: CASSFRLAGPNEQFF. CDR3 nucleotides: TGTGCCAGCAGTTTCCGGCTAGCGGGCCCTAATGAGCAGTTCTTC.

Only a few counts were recorded for this clonotype. This chain joins TRBV6-5 and TRBJ2-7; D is unresolved. Trimming removed 2 bases at V and 3 bases at J, with 8 bases between. Germline-derived CDR1 and CDR2 are MNHEY and SVGAGI. This CDR3 is 13 amino acids long. CDR3 sequence reads: CASSYGSRYEQYF. The CDR3 DNA reads as TGTGCCAGCAGTTACGGCAGCCGCTACGAGCAGTACTTC.

This clonotype was found many times. This CDR3 is CASSATSGHSYNEQFF. For the CDR3, the DNA is TGTGCCAGTAGTGCCACTAGCGGGCACTCCTACAATGAGCAGTTCTTC. The rearrangement joins TRBV19 to TRBJ2-1; 9 positions agree with TRBD2. CDR3 length equals 16 residues. Unmatched junction bases numbered 5, after V lost 5 bases and J lost 0 bases. The germline V gene has CDR1 LNHDA and CDR2 SQIVND (reference sequence). The full variable domain, in which reference TRBV19 and TRBJ2-1 provide the parts outside the CDR3, is DGGITQSPKYLFRKEGQNVTLSCEQNLNHDAMYWYRQDPGQGLRLIYYSQIVNDFQKGDIAEGYSVSREKKESFPLTVTSAQKNPTAFYLCASSATSGHSYNEQFFGPGTRLTVL.

J is TRBJ2-1 and V is TRBV19, with D perhaps TRBD1 or TRBD2 (5 bases each). The V gene lost 3 bases and the J gene lost 2 bases, with 8 bases spanning the gap. CDR1 is LNHDA, CDR2 SQIVND, per germline (reference sequence). CDR3 length equals 14 residues. The CDR3 protein is CASSIVGPYNEQFF. In DNA form, the CDR3 reads TGTGCCAGTAGTATCGTGGGACCCTACAATGAGCAGTTCTTC.

The genes are TRBV9 and TRBJ2-1; maybe TRBD2 (5 bases). V was clipped by 2 bases and J by 9 bases, with 9 bases between them. This CDR3 has 12 amino acids. Germline V gene sequence: CDR1 SGDLS, CDR2 YYNGEE. CDR3 DNA: TGTGCCAGCAGCGTGAGCGAGGGTGAGCAGTTCTTC. It codes for CASSVSEGEQFF.

In this sample, this clonotype turned up a few times. The chain links TRBV12-5 to TRBJ1-4; D gene ambiguous. Between the trimmed V and J ends, which lost 1 base and 4 bases, there was a span of 7 bases. The germline V gene has CDR1 LGHNT and CDR2 FRNRAP. This CDR3 comprises 14 residues. In DNA form, the CDR3 reads TGTGCTAGTGGTTTGGGACTGAGTAATGAAAAACTGTTTTTT. Translating it yields CASGLGLSNEKLFF.

This clonotype has a count of ten or more. The rearrangement joins TRBV10-1 to TRBJ2-1; TRBD2 aligns across 7 bases. Unmatched junction bases numbered 9, after V lost 0 bases and J lost 4 bases. The CDR3 sequence is 17 residues long. The germline V gene has CDR1 WNHNN and CDR2 SYGVQD (reference sequence). For the CDR3, the DNA is TGCGCCAGCAGTGAGTCAGGACGTAGCGGGTTTTACAATGAGCAGTTCTTC. Translated: CASSESGRSGFYNEQFF.

This clonotype has at least ten counts. The J gene is TRBJ1-1, the V gene TRBV6-1; TRBD1 matches at 8 bases. Trimming cost V 4 bases and J 6 bases; bases outside gene matches: 7. CDR3 length: 14 amino acids. Germline CDR1 is MNHNS and CDR2 is SASEGT. The chain's CDR3 is CASSGMDRVAEAFF. The CDR3 DNA sequence: TGTGCCAGCAGTGGAATGGACAGGGTGGCTGAAGCTTTCTTT.

At least ten counts were recorded for this clonotype. V is TRBV10-3 and J is TRBJ2-3; no definite D call. CDR3 length: 16 residues. Germline assignment: CDR1 ENHRY and CDR2 SYGVKD. V was trimmed by 0 bases and J by 2 bases, leaving 12 bases between them. DNA of the CDR3: TGTGCCATCAGTGAGTCGGGTCCGGCCCACACAGATACGCAGTATTTT. Amino acid sequence: CAISESGPAHTDTQYF.